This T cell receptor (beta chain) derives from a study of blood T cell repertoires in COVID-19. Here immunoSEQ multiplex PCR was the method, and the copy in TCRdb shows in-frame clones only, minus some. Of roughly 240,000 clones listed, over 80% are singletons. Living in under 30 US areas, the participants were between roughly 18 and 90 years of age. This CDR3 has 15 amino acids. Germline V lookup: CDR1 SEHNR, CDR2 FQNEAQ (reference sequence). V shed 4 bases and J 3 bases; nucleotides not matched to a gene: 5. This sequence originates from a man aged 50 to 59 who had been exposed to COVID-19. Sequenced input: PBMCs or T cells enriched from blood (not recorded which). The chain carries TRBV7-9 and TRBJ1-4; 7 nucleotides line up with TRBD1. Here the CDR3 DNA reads TGTGCCAGCAGCTCCGGGGACAGAGCTAATGAAAAACTGTTTTTT. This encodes CASSSGDRANEKLFF.